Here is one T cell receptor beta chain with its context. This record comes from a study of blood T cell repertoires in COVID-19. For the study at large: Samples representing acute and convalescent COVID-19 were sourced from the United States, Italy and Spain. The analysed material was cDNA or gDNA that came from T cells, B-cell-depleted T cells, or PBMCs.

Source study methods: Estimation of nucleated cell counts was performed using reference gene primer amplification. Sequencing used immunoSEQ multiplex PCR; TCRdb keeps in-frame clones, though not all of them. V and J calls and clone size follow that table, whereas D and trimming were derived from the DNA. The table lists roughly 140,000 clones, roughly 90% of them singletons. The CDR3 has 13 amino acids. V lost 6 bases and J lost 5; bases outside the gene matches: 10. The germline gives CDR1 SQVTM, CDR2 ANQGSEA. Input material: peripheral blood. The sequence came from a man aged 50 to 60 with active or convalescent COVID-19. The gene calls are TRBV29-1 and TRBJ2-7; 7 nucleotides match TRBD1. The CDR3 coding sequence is TGCAGCGTCTCACAGGGGCCGGAAAACGAGCAGTACTTC. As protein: CSVSQGPENEQYF.